This T cell receptor (beta chain) derives from a study of cytomegalovirus exposure and HLA in healthy donors. Across the whole study: In an early release, HLA-typed donors contributed tens of millions of unique TCR sequences.

The donors (healthy individuals) were bone marrow donors. At the time of sampling, donors were nominally healthy, though unrecorded immune exposures were likely. Germline values: CDR1 GTSNPN, CDR2 SVGIG (reference sequence). This CDR3 region has 13 residues. Trimming removed 3 bases from V and 6 bases from J; junction bases left unmatched: 8. PCR employed 60 Vbeta and 13 Jbeta primers. Assay: immunoSEQ multiplex PCR; the TCRdb copy retains only in-frame clones and omits some. Here the sample table reports approximately 80,000 clones. Sequenced input: PBMCs. The clonotype comes from a woman aged 25 to 39 in good health and CMV-seronegative. This chain joins TRBV30 and TRBJ2-7; 7 bases are shared with TRBD2. The CDR3 sequence is CAWRSGRGTEQYF. As DNA, the CDR3 is TGTGCCTGGAGATCGGGGAGGGGCACCGAGCAGTACTTC.